This paragraph reports one T cell receptor beta chain. Germline loops: CDR1 SGHAT, CDR2 FQNNGV. This CDR3 comprises 19 residues. Germline trimming cut 0 bases from V and 2 bases from J; bases unmatched to any gene: 10. Under the authors' procedure: Nucleated cell number was recorded as an estimate derived from reference gene primer amplification. Sequencing used immunoSEQ multiplex PCR; TCRdb keeps in-frame clones, though not all of them. V and J calls and clone size come straight from that table; D and trimming were deduced from the DNA. The repertoire holds 120,000 or so clones, with about 85% as singletons. This sample is drawn from a study of blood T cell repertoires in COVID-19. Study as a whole: Material from acute and convalescent COVID-19 was sourced from the United States, Italy and Spain. Sources were T cells, B-cell-depleted T cells, or PBMCs; the material itself was cDNA or gDNA.

The clonotype originates from an elderly man with active or convalescent COVID-19. Sequencing was performed on peripheral blood. The chain carries TRBV11-2 and TRBJ2-5, with 12 bases lining up with TRBD2. The CDR3 DNA sequence: TGTGCCAGCAGCTTAGATCTCCCGGGACTAGCGGGTTGGCAAGAGACCCAGTACTTC. It yields the protein CASSLDLPGLAGWQETQYF.